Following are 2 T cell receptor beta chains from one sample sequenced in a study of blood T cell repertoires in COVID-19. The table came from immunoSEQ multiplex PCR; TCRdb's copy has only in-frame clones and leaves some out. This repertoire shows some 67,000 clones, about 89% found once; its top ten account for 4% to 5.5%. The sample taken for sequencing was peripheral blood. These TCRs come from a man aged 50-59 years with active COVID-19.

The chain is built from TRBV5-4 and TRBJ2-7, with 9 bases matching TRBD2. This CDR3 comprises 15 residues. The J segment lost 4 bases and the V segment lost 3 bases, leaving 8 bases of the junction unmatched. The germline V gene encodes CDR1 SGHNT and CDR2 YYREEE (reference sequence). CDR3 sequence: CASSSMTSGSYEQYF. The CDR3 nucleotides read TGTGCCAGCAGCTCCATGACTAGCGGTTCTTACGAGCAGTACTTC.

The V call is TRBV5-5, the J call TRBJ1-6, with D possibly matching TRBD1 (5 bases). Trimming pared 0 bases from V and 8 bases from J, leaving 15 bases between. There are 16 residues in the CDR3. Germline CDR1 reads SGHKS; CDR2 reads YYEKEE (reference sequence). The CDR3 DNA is TGTGCCAGCAGCTTGGCCGCCAGGGTGAAGGATTCACCCCTCCACTTT. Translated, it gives CASSLAARVKDSPLHF.